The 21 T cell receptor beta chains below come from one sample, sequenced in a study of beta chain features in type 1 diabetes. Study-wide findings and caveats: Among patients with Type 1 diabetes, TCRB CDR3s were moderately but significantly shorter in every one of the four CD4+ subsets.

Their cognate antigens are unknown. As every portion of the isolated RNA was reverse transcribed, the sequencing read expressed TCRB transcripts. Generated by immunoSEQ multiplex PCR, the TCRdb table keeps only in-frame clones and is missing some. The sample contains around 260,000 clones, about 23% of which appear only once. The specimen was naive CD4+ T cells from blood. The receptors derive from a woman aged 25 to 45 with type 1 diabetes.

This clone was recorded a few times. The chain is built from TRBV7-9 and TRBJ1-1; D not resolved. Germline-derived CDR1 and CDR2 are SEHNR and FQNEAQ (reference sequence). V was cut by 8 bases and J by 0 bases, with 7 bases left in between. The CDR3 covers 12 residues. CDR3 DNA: TGTGCCAGCGGCCGTCTGAACACTGAAGCTTTCTTT. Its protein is CASGRLNTEAFF.

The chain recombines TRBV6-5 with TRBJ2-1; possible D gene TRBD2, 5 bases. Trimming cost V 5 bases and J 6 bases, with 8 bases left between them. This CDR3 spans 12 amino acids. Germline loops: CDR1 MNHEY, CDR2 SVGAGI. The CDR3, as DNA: TGTGCCAGCAGTACTACTAGCAATGAGCAGTTCTTC. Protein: CASSTTSNEQFF.

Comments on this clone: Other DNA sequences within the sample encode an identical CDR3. This CDR3 is CASRLLNTEAFF. CDR3 sequence (DNA): TGTGCCAGCAGACTTCTCAACACTGAAGCTTTCTTT. The J gene is TRBJ1-1, the V gene TRBV28; no reliable D call. V lost 6 bases, J lost 2 bases, and 7 bases lay in between. This CDR3 spans 12 amino acids. Germline CDR1 and CDR2: MDHEN and SYDVKM.

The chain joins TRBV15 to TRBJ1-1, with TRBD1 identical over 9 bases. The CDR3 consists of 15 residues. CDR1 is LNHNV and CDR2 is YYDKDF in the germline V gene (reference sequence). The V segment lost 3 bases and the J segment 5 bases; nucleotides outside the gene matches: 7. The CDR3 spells CATSRDRGPWTEAFF. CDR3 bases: TGTGCCACCAGCAGGGACAGGGGCCCGTGGACTGAAGCTTTCTTT.

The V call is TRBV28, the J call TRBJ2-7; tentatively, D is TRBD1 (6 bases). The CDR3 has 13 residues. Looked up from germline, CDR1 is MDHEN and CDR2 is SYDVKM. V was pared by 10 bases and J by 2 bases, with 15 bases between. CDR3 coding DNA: TGTGCCACCCAAAAGGGGGTCACCTACGAGCAGTACTTC. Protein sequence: CATQKGVTYEQYF. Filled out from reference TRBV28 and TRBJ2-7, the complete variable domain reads DVKVTQSSRYLVKRTGEKVFLECVQDMDHENMFWYRQDPGLGLRLIYFSYDVKMKEKGDIPEGYSVSREKKERFSLILESASTNQTSMYLCATQKGVTYEQYFGPGTRLTVT.

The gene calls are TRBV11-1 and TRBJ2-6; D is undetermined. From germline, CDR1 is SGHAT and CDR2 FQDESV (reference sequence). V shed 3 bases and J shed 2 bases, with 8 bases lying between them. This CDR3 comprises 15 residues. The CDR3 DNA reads TGTGCCAGCAGCTTCCCTGGAGCTGGGGCCAACGTCCTGACTTTC. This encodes CASSFPGAGANVLTF.

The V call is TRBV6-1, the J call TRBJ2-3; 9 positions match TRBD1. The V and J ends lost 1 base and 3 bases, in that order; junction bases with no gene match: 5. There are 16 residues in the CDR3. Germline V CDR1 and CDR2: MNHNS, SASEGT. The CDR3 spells CASSEEGQGGTDTQYF. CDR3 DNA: TGTGCCAGCAGTGAAGAGGGACAGGGAGGGACAGATACGCAGTATTTT.

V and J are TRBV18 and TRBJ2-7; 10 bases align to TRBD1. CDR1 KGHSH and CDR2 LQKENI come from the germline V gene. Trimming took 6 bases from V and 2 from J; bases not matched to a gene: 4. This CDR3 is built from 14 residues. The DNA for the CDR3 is TGTGCCAGCTCCCCTGGGACAGGGGCCTACGAGCAGTACTTC. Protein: CASSPGTGAYEQYF.

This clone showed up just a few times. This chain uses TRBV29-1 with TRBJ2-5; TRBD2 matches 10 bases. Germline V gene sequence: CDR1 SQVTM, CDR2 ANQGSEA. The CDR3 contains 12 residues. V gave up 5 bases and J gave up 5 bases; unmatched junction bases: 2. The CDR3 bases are TGCAGCGTTCAAGCGGGAGGGGAGACCCAGTACTTC. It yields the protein CSVQAGGETQYF.

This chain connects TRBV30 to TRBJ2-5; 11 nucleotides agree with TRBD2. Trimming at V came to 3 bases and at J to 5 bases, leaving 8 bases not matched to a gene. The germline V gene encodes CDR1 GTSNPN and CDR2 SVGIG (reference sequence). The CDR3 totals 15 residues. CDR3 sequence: CAWSSGLAEGETQYF. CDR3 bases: TGTGCCTGGAGCTCGGGACTAGCGGAAGGGGAGACCCAGTACTTC.

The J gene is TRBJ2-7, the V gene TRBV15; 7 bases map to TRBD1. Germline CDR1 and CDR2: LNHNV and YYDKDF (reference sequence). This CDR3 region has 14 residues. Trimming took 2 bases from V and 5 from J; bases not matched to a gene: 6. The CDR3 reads CATSRPTGKNEQYF. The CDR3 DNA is TGTGCCACCAGCAGACCGACAGGGAAGAACGAGCAGTACTTC. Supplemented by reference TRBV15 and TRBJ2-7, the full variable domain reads DAMVIQNPRYQVTQFGKPVTLSCSQTLNHNVMYWYQQKSSQAPKLLFHYYDKDFNNEADTPDNFQSRRPNTSFCFLDIRSPGLGDTAMYLCATSRPTGKNEQYFGPGTRLTVT.

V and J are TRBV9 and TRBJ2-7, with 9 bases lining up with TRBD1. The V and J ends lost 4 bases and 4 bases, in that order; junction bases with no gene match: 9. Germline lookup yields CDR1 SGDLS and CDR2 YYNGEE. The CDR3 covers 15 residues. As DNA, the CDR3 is TGTGCCAGCAGCCCCTTTGGGACAGGGAGATACGAGCAGTACTTC. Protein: CASSPFGTGRYEQYF.

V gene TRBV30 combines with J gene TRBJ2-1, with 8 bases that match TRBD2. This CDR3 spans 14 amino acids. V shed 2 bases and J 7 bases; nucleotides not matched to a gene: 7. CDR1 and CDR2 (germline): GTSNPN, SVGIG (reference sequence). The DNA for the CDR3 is TGTGCCTGGAGTCTTCTAGCGGGCGGGAATGAGCAGTTCTTC. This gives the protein CAWSLLAGGNEQFF.

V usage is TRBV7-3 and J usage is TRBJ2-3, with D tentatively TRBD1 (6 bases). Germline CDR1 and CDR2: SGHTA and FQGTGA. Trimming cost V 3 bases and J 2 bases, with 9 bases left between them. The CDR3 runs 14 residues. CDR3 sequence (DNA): TGTGCCAGCAGCTTGCAGGGGCTCACAGATACGCAGTATTTT. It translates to CASSLQGLTDTQYF.

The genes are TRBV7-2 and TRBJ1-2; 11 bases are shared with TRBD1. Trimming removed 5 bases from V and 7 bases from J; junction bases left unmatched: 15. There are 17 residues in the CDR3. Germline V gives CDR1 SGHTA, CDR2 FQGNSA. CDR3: CASSGYQGGTGGFGYTF. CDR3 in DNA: TGTGCCAGCAGCGGATACCAGGGTGGGACAGGGGGTTTTGGCTACACCTTC.

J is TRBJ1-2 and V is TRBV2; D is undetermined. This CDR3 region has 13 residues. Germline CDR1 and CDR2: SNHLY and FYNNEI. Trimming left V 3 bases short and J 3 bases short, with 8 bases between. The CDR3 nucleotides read TGTGCCAGCAGTGACGAGGGAGACTATGGCTACACCTTC. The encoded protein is CASSDEGDYGYTF. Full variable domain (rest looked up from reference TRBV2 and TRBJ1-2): EPEVTQTPSHQVTQMGQEVILRCVPISNHLYFYWYRQILGQKVEFLVSFYNNEISEKSEIFDDQFSVERPDGSNFTLKIRSTKLEDSAMYFCASSDEGDYGYTFGSGTRLTVV.

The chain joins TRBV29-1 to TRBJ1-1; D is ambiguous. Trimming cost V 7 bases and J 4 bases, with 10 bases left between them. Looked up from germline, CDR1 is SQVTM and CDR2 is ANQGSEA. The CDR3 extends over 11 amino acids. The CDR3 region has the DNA TGCAGCGCCGGGGAGACCACTGAAGCTTTCTTT. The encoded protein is CSAGETTEAFF.

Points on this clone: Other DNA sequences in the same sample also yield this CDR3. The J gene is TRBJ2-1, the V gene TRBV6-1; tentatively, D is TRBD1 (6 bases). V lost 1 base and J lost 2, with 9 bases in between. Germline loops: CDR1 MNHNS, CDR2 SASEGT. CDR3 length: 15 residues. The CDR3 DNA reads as TGTGCCAGCAGTGAAGGCAGGGGAACCTACAATGAGCAGTTCTTC. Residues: CASSEGRGTYNEQFF.

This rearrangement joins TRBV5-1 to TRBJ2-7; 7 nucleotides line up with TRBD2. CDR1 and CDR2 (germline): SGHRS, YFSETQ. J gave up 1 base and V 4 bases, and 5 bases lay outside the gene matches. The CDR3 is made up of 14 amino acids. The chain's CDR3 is CASSVSGWSYEQYF. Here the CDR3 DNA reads TGCGCCAGCAGCGTTAGCGGGTGGTCCTACGAGCAGTACTTC.

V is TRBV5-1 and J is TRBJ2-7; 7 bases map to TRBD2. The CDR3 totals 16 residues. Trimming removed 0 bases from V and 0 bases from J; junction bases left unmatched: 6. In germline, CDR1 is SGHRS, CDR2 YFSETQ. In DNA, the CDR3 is TGCGCCAGCAGCTTGGGACTAGCCAGCAACTCCTACGAGCAGTACTTC. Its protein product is CASSLGLASNSYEQYF. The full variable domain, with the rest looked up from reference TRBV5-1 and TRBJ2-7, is KAGVTQTPRYLIKTRGQQVTLSCSPISGHRSVSWYQQTPGQGLQFLFEYFSETQRNKGNFPGRFSGRQFSNSRSEMNVSTLELGDSALYLCASSLGLASNSYEQYFGPGTRLTVT.

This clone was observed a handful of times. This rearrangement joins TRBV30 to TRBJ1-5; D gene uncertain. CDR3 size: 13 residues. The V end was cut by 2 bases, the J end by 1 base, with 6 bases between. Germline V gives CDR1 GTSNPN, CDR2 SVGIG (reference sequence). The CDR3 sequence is CAWSTGSNQPQHF. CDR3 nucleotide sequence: TGTGCCTGGAGTACGGGGAGCAATCAGCCCCAGCATTTT.